Listed here is a single TCR beta chain. As yet, its antigen is unknown. The germline V gene encodes CDR1 MDHEN and CDR2 SYDVKM. Trimming stripped 1 base from V and 6 bases from J, with 4 bases between. CDR3 length: 12 residues. The data are from a study of T cells in Graves' hyperthyroidism and ophthalmopathy. Study-level points and caveats: Among clonotypes expanded in thyroid above 0.001, most were also found in blood.

The source material, RNA transcripts, was used to amplify TCR beta CDR3 regions. In the first-round RT-PCR of the TCR CDR3, the HTBI primer set was used. Using its own MiXCR run on the multiplex PCR reads, TCRdb lists one record per CDR3 protein. The data show roughly 740,000 distinct CDR3 sequences, 16% seen once. The diagnostic basis comprised clinical symptoms, serum thyroxine and TRAb, thyroid ultrasound and orbital computed tomography. This TCR was recovered from a man in his late teens or twenties with Graves' hyperthyroidism. This rearrangement joins TRBV28 to TRBJ2-1; D gene uncertain. The sequenced material came from blood. The CDR3 region has the DNA TGTGCCAGCAGTTTATTTCGCAATGAGCAGTTCTTC. It specifies CASSLFRNEQFF.